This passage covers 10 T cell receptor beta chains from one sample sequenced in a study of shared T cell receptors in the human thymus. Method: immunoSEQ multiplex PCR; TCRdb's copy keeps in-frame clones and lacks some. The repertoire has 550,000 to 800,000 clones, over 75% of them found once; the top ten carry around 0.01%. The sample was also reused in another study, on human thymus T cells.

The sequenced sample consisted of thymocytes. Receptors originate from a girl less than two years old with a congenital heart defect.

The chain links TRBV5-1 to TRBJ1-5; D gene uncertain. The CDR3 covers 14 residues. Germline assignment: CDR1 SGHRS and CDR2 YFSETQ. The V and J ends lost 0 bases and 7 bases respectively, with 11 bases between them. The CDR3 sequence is CASSLEAGRQPQHF. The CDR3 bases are TGCGCCAGCAGCTTGGAGGCGGGGAGGCAGCCCCAGCATTTT.

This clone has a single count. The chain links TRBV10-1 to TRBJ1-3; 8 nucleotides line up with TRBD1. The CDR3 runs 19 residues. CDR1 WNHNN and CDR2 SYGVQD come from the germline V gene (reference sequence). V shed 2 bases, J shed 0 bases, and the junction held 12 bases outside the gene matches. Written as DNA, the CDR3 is TGCGCCAGCAGTGAGAGGACAGGGCTCTCTGTCCGCTCTGGAAACACCATATATTTT. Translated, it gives CASSERTGLSVRSGNTIYF.

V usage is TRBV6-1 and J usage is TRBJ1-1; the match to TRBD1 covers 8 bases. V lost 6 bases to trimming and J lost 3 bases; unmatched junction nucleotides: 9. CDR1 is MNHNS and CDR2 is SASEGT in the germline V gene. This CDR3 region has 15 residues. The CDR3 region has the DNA TGTGCCAGCAGAGATTCACAGGGGGTTTACACTGAAGCTTTCTTT. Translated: CASRDSQGVYTEAFF.

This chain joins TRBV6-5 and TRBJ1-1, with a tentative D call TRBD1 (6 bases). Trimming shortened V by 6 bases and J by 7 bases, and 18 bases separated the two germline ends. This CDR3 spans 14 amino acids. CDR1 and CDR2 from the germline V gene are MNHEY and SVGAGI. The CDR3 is CASRNQGREGEAFF. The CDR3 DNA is TGTGCCAGCAGGAACCAGGGGAGGGAGGGTGAAGCTTTCTTT.

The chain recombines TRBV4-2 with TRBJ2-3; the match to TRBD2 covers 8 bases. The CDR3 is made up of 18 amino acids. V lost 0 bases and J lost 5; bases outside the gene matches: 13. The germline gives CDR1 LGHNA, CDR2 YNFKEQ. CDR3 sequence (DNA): TGTGCCAGCAGCCAAGAGACGCGGGGGGCTTTTTATGAAGATACGCAGTATTTT. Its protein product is CASSQETRGAFYEDTQYF.

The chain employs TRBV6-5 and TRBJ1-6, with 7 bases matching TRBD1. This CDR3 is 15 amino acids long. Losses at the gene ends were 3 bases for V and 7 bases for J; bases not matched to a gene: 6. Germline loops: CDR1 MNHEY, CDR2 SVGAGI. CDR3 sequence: CASSYSDRENSPLHF. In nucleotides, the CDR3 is TGTGCCAGCAGTTATTCCGACAGGGAGAATTCACCCCTCCACTTT.

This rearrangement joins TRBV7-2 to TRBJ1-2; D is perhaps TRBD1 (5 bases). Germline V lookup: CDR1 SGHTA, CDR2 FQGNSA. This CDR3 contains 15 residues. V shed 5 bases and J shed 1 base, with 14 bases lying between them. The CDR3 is CASSPTWGNNYGYTF. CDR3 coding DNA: TGTGCCAGCAGCCCAACCTGGGGCAATAACTATGGCTACACCTTC.

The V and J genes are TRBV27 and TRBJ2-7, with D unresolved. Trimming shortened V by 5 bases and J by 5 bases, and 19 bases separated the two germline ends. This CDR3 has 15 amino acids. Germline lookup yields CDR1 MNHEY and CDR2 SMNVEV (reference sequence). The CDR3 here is CASSPIWAPQDEQYF. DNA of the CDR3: TGTGCCAGCAGTCCTATTTGGGCCCCTCAGGACGAGCAGTACTTC.

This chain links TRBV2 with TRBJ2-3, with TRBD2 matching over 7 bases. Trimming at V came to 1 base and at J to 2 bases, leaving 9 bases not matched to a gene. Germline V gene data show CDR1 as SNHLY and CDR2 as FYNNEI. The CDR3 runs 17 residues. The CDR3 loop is CASSEELASGNTDTQYF. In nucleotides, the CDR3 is TGTGCCAGCAGTGAAGAATTGGCTAGCGGAAACACAGATACGCAGTATTTT. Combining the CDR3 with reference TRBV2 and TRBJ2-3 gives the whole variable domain EPEVTQTPSHQVTQMGQEVILRCVPISNHLYFYWYRQILGQKVEFLVSFYNNEISEKSEIFDDQFSVERPDGSNFTLKIRSTKLEDSAMYFCASSEELASGNTDTQYFGPGTRLTVL.

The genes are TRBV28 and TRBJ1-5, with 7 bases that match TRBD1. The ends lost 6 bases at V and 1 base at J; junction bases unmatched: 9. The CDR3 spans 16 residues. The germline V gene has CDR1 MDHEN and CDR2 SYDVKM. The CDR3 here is CASSLPGGWSNQPQHF. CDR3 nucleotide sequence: TGTGCCAGCAGCCTCCCAGGGGGTTGGAGCAATCAGCCCCAGCATTTT.